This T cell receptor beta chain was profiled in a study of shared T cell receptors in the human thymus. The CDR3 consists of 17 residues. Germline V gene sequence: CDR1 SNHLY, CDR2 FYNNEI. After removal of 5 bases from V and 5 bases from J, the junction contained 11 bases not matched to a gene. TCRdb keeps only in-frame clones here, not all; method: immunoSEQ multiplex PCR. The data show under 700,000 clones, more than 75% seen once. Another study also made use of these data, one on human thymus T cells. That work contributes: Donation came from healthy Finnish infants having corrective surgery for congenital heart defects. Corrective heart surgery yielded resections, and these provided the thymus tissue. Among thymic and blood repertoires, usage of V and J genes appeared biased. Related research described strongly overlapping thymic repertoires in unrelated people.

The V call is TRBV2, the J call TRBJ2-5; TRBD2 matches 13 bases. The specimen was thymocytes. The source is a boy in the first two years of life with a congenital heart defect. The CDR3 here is CASSPVGTSGVWETQYF. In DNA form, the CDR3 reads TGTGCCAGCAGTCCAGTCGGGACTAGCGGGGTGTGGGAGACCCAGTACTTC. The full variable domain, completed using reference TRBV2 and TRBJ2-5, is EPEVTQTPSHQVTQMGQEVILRCVPISNHLYFYWYRQILGQKVEFLVSFYNNEISEKSEIFDDQFSVERPDGSNFTLKIRSTKLEDSAMYFCASSPVGTSGVWETQYFGPGTRLLVL.